This T cell receptor (beta chain) was profiled in a study of blood T cell repertoires in COVID-19. Study at large: Sites across the United States, Italy and Spain contributed samples from acute and convalescent COVID-19. Sources were T cells, B-cell-depleted T cells, or PBMCs; the material itself was cDNA or gDNA.

Measured with immunoSEQ multiplex PCR; TCRdb has only the in-frame clones, and not every one. The sample includes over 200,000 clones, 88% of them seen just once. This clone was detected only a few times. CDR1 and CDR2 from the germline V gene are LNHDA and SQIVND (reference sequence). This CDR3 region has 15 residues. The ends were cut back, 3 bases at V and 5 bases at J, with 14 bases in the middle. This chain joins TRBV19 and TRBJ1-5; unclear D gene. Input material: peripheral blood. The clonotype originates from a woman aged 55-75 years with acute or convalescent COVID-19. The CDR3 sequence: CASSMAVGGHQPQHF. CDR3 nucleotides: TGTGCCAGTAGTATGGCAGTCGGAGGTCATCAGCCCCAGCATTTT.